The clone carrying this T cell receptor beta chain showed up just once. The CDR3 has 13 residues. The germline CDR1 and CDR2 sequences are MGHRA and YSYEKL. V lost 6 bases to trimming and J lost 6 bases; unmatched junction nucleotides: 8. The data stem from a study of blood T cell repertoires in COVID-19. Libraries were prepared by immunoSEQ multiplex PCR; TCRdb keeps only in-frame clonotypes and omits some of them. The table has over 250,000 clones, around 87% seen once. Participant ages covered 18 to 89 years across 24 US areas. Cohorts were determined from participant-reported clinical history. The clonotype was recovered from a woman aged 25 to 45 who had recovered from COVID-19. V and J are TRBV4-1 and TRBJ2-7, with 7 positions matching TRBD1. The sequenced sample was PBMCs or T cells enriched from blood (not recorded which). The CDR3 sequence is CASRRTGRGEQYF. The CDR3 DNA sequence: TGCGCCAGCAGGCGGACAGGACGCGGCGAGCAGTACTTC.